The clone carrying this TCR beta chain was observed a few times. Its matching antigen is unknown. These data are taken from a study of resident and recirculating memory T cells in vitiligo. General study results and limits: Sequences differed between biopsy sites and patients, suggesting private specificity. No unique dominant TCR clone was found in vitiligo lesions.

Libraries were prepared by immunoSEQ multiplex PCR; TCRdb keeps only in-frame clonotypes and omits some of them. Of tens of thousands of clones listed, about 91% are singletons. The CDR3 has 15 residues. V dropped 5 bases and J dropped 3; count of bases not matched to a gene: 7. Germline V CDR1 and CDR2: SGHTA, FQGNSA. The rearrangement links TRBV7-2 to TRBJ2-3; 8 bases fit TRBD1. This receptor was obtained from a male donor with vitiligo. Sample: blood. CDR3 DNA: TGTGCCAGCAGCCCCCGGGACAGGCGTACAGATACGCAGTATTTT. This translates into CASSPRDRRTDTQYF.